This T cell receptor beta chain was profiled in a study of cytomegalovirus exposure and HLA in healthy donors. To note about this clone: Its antigen is not identified.

Study conclusions and caveats: On later analysis, the bulk of CMV-associated TCR beta chains appeared to be HLA-restricted. There were some V segments, including TRBV6-2 and TRBV6-3, excluded as indistinguishable.

The CDR3 length is 16 residues. Germline CDR1 and CDR2: ENHRY and SYGVKD. Trimming took 3 bases from V and 4 from J; bases not matched to a gene: 11. Amplification used 60 Vbeta primers and 13 Jbeta primers. Profiled with immunoSEQ multiplex PCR; TCRdb holds only in-frame clones, not every one. The sample records roughly 140,000 clones, less than 65% being singletons. The rearrangement links TRBV10-3 to TRBJ1-2; 7 nucleotides match TRBD1. The sequenced sample consisted of PBMCs. This sequence was found in a woman in her twenties or thirties in good health and CMV-seropositive. The CDR3 DNA reads as TGTGCCATCAGTGATCCAGGTGTGAGGGACAGCTATGGCTACACCTTC. Translated: CAISDPGVRDSYGYTF.